This T cell receptor (beta chain) was sequenced in a study of CD8+ T cells in alopecia areata (dated by TCRdb to 2016 to 2019). Looking at the study overall: Treated patients were enrolled in an open-label pilot trial of oral tofacitinib, 5 to 10 mg twice daily, for moderate-to-severe alopecia areata. Patients stayed on tofacitinib for 6 to 18 months and then had 6 months of follow-up off drug so that delayed response and recurrence could be assessed. In treated patients, disease severity was measured using the SALT score, which gives the percentage of scalp surface area affected. The study used high-throughput TCRbeta sequencing to examine T cell clonal expansion in alopecia areata, in both the C3H/HeJ mouse model and human patients. Scalp tissue and sorted CD4+ and CD8+ peripheral blood T cells from patchy and totalis/universalis alopecia areata patients and from healthy controls were covered by human TCRbeta sequencing. Tofacitinib-treated patients had biopsies at baseline and at 4 and 24 weeks of treatment, with a later scalp biopsy in several patients. Clonality in the scalp was compared among normal scalp (n=4), patchy alopecia areata scalp (n=8), and alopecia totalis/universalis scalp (n=8). The RNA source kit depended on sample type: the PAXgene miRNA kit for fixed scalp, the miRNeasy kit for PBMCs, and the RNeasy kit for mouse skin. Amplification of TCRbeta CDR3 regions was done by immunoSEQ multiplex PCR using 35 Vbeta forward primers and 13 Jbeta reverse primers.

Libraries were made using the immunoSEQ multiplex PCR assay. For TCR sequencing, RNA was extracted from every sample and reverse transcribed into cDNA to serve as template. First-strand cDNA was synthesized with SuperScript III using a 2:1 mix of oligo-dT and random hexamers. A synthetic immune receptor repertoire was used to assess amplification bias, and residual bias was removed computationally. Regarding the original processing steps: After raw reads were preprocessed to remove errors, the CDR3 was defined following IMGT conventions as running from the conserved cysteine to phenylalanine. Clonality was computed as 1 minus the Shannon entropy, with the entropy normalized by log2 of the number of productive unique TCRs. Whether scalp clones were CD4 or CD8 was inferred by matching scalp TCRbeta sequences against CD4 and CD8 repertoires sorted from blood. This immuneACCESS table, as held by TCRdb, lists in-frame sequences with V and J called but not all clones. Of the missing ones, under half trace to an unresolved V gene in checked studies; the others have no known cause. The DNA gave D and trimming, while V, J and clone size come from that table. This sample has some 110,000 clones in its table, and about three fifths of those were observed once. The ten largest clones represent more than 9% of the sample.

The study at large found these results: TCR sequences shared between patients were less clear than in mice, possibly partly because of HLA diversity in the patient population. Many expanded lesional clones were found to persist in scalp and blood during tofacitinib treatment, and relapse after treatment cessation may be partly explained by this persistence. Higher clonality and more expanded CD8+ clones were observed in lesional scalp than in normal scalp, particularly in alopecia totalis/universalis, a finding suggestive of antigenic drive. Unlike mouse skin, which is dominated by gammadelta T cells, normal human skin has resident alphabeta T cells that are also sequenced, and this complicates analysis of the scalp TCR repertoire. The treated cohort was small, with a single nonresponder, so links between baseline CD8+ expansion and response need larger studies. With tofacitinib, both scalp clonality and the number of expanded CD8+ clones among the top 100 scalp clones went down significantly.

Notes on this clone: The antigen it recognizes is unknown. Nothing much larger sits one base from this clone, and base qualities are not available.

The time point label here, explained by the study, means: 24 weeks on oral tofacitinib. The sample's treatment or condition label, decoded: oral pan-JAK inhibitor, 5-10 mg twice daily. Lesional scalp punch biopsies and peripheral blood were obtained from alopecia areata patients. PBMCs were isolated by density centrifugation and stained for CD3, CD4 and CD8, and CD4+ and CD8+ T cells were sorted on a FACSAria. Its CDR3 holds 15 amino acids, cysteine through phenylalanine. The DNA shown is the 45-base CDR3, in frame from base 1. For this chain, trimming is 5 bases at the V end and 2 bases at the J end, and the number of junction bases without a gene match is 2. The germline V gene yields MRHNA for CDR1 and SNTAGT for CDR2.

The receptor chain draws on TRBV6-4 and TRBJ2-2; the central 10 bases match TRBD2. The clonotype was recovered from a human donor with alopecia areata. The material sequenced was CD8+ T cells sorted from blood, taken at week 24, from a patient treated with tofacitinib. The CDR3: CASSPSGGNTGELFF. The sequenced DNA is TGTGCCAGCAGTCCTAGCGGGGGAAACACCGGGGAGCTGTTTTTT.